This is a list of T cell receptor beta chains from one sample in a study of identical twins' blood T cells. TCRdb called the 5' RACE reads again in MiXCR, with one record for every CDR3 protein. This table holds 400,000 or so distinct CDR3 sequences, about 28% found once. The specimen was PBMCs. These receptors originate from a woman between 18 and 50 years old in good health. Both conserved end residues are part of each CDR3. The D gene is left open where the match is weak. A clone size is listed for some rows: how often the clone was seen (once, few, many), or a class if it is expanded.

clone size	V gene	D gene	J gene	CDR3 protein	CDR3 DNA
many	TRBV12-3/TRBV12-4	TRBD1	TRBJ1-2	CASSPGTVYGYTF	TGTGCCAGCAGTCCCGGGACAGTCTATGGCTACACCTTC
few	TRBV11-2	.	TRBJ2-1	CASSQTGISSSEQFF	TGTGCCAGCAGCCAAACCGGGATAAGTAGTAGTGAGCAGTTCTTC
.	TRBV4-3	TRBD1	TRBJ2-3	CASSPHRGLGVTDTQYF	TGCGCCAGCAGCCCTCACAGGGGGCTAGGGGTGACAGATACGCAGTATTTT
.	TRBV10-3	.	TRBJ2-5	CAISELRDGEETQYF	TGTGCCATCAGTGAGCTCCGGGACGGTGAAGAGACCCAGTACTTC
.	TRBV20-1	TRBD1	TRBJ2-1	CSAGDTGGEQFF	TGCAGTGCTGGAGATACAGGGGGCGAGCAGTTCTTC
once	TRBV7-2	TRBD1	TRBJ1-1	CASSSPNRGDTEAFF	TGTGCCAGCAGCTCGCCAAACAGGGGAGACACTGAAGCTTTCTTT
few	TRBV18	.	TRBJ2-2	CASSHQNTGELFF	TGTGCCAGCTCACACCAGAACACCGGGGAGCTGTTTTTT
.	TRBV5-4	TRBD2	TRBJ2-3	CASSRGGAGDTQYF	TGTGCCAGCAGCCGGGGGGGCGCGGGAGATACGCAGTATTTT
.	TRBV30	.	TRBJ1-5	CAWSGYSNQPQHF	TGTGCCTGGAGTGGCTATAGCAATCAGCCCCAGCATTTT
.	TRBV20-1	.	TRBJ2-2	CSARLRPGELFF	TGCAGTGCTAGATTGCGCCCCGGGGAGCTGTTTTTT
.	TRBV11-2	.	TRBJ2-1	CASSHGGLSYNEQFF	TGTGCCAGCAGCCACGGGGGGCTTTCTTACAATGAGCAGTTCTTC
.	TRBV5-1	.	TRBJ2-3	CVISLRPSVSGTDTQYF	TGCGTCATCAGCTTACGACCGAGCGTAAGTGGCACAGATACGCAGTATTTT
.	TRBV20-1	TRBD1	TRBJ1-4	CSARDLQGRKLFF	TGCAGTGCTAGAGATTTACAGGGGAGGAAACTGTTTTTT
few	TRBV18	.	TRBJ1-1	CASSPPGSTEAFF	TGTGCCAGCTCACCACCTGGGAGCACTGAAGCTTTCTTT
.	TRBV20-1	TRBD2	TRBJ2-3	CSAPSSGGTDTQYF	TGCAGTGCTCCTTCTAGCGGAGGCACAGATACGCAGTATTTT
.	TRBV4-1	.	TRBJ2-1	CASSQDQRGAWNEQLF	TGCGCCAGCAGCCAAGATCAGAGGGGCGCTTGGAATGAGCAGCTCTTC
.	TRBV4-3	.	TRBJ1-4	CASSQGPSVGEKLFF	TGCGCCAGCAGCCAAGGTCCCTCGGTGGGGGAAAAACTGTTTTTT
few	TRBV20-1	.	TRBJ2-3	CSARTGTQYF	TGCAGTGCTAGGACCGGGACGCAGTATTTT
.	TRBV6-5	.	TRBJ1-5	CASSYSSSLDQPQHF	TGTGCCAGCAGTTACTCGAGCTCCTTGGATCAGCCCCAGCATTTT
.	TRBV19	.	TRBJ2-7	CAAGGRSFYEQYF	TGTGCCGCGGGCGGACGGAGCTTCTACGAGCAGTACTTC
many	TRBV21-1	.	TRBJ1-5	CASSKAGQPQHF	TGTGCCAGCAGCAAAGCGGGTCAGCCCCAGCATTTT
many	TRBV20-1	.	TRBJ2-7	CSARDSAGSSYEQYF	TGCAGTGCTAGAGATTCGGCAGGTAGCTCCTACGAGCAGTACTTC
.	TRBV20-1	.	TRBJ1-2	CSASPYRAASYTF	TGCAGTGCTAGCCCTTACAGGGCAGCTAGCTACACCTTC
few	TRBV7-9	.	TRBJ2-1	CASSLVVSLNEQFF	TGTGCCAGCAGCTTAGTGGTTAGCCTTAATGAGCAGTTCTTC
.	TRBV18	.	TRBJ1-5	CASSLPGNSNQPQHF	TGTGCCAGCTCACTACCGGGGAACAGCAATCAGCCCCAGCATTTT
many	TRBV25-1	TRBD1	TRBJ1-1	CASSDSTGDTEAFF	TGTGCCAGCAGTGATTCGACAGGGGATACTGAAGCTTTCTTT
few	TRBV6-1	.	TRBJ1-5	CASSEATDYQPQHF	TGTGCCAGCAGTGAAGCTACAGATTATCAGCCCCAGCATTTT
.	TRBV20-1	.	TRBJ1-3	CSASVGVGNTIYF	TGCAGTGCTAGTGTGGGGGTTGGAAACACCATATATTTT
.	TRBV21-1	.	TRBJ1-2	CASSRLPRDRVF	TGTGCCAGCAGCAGACTACCCCGGGACCGCGTCTTC
.	TRBV6-6	.	TRBJ1-1	CASKGRVNAEAFF	TGTGCCAGCAAAGGCAGGGTGAACGCTGAAGCTTTCTTT
.	TRBV5-6	.	TRBJ1-1	CASSLYSEAFF	TGTGCCAGCAGCTTGTACAGTGAAGCTTTCTTT
.	TRBV29-1	.	TRBJ2-7	CSVEDQLREQYF	TGCAGCGTTGAAGATCAGCTTAGGGAGCAGTACTTC
many	TRBV27	.	TRBJ2-5	CASSFRGVETQYF	TGTGCCAGCAGTTTCAGAGGAGTGGAGACCCAGTACTTC
few	TRBV20-1	TRBD1	TRBJ1-1	CSAIRGVVAFF	TGCAGTGCCATCAGGGGGGTGGTAGCTTTCTTT
few	TRBV20-1	.	TRBJ2-7	CSARGIQETYEQYF	TGCAGTGCTAGAGGTATTCAGGAGACCTACGAGCAGTACTTC
.	TRBV7-2	.	TRBJ2-2	CASSLFSEITGELFF	TGTGCCAGCAGCTTATTCTCGGAGATCACCGGGGAGCTGTTTTTT
few	TRBV6-2/TRBV6-3	TRBD2	TRBJ2-1	CASRGLAGENEQFF	TGTGCCAGCAGGGGACTAGCGGGAGAGAATGAGCAGTTCTTC
.	TRBV7-2	TRBD2	TRBJ2-3	CASSQGLAGVDTQYF	TGTGCCAGCAGCCAGGGACTAGCGGGAGTAGATACGCAGTATTTT
.	TRBV4-3	.	TRBJ2-2	CASSQDKGSNTGELFF	TGCGCCAGCAGCCAGGATAAGGGATCAAACACCGGGGAGCTGTTTTTT
.	TRBV3-1	.	TRBJ1-1	CASSLTERIEAFF	TGTGCCAGCAGCTTAACAGAAAGAATTGAAGCTTTCTTT